This TCR beta chain derives from a study of blood T cells in healthy people across ages. Findings and caveats of the study: Older age coincided with a roughly linear decline in TCR beta diversity per million T cells. Long-lived and aged donors differed, with more naive CD4+ cells and higher diversity in the long-lived.

This clonotype has only a few counts. As yet, its antigen is unknown. PCR was performed a second time for roughly 7 to 11 cycles using a sample-barcoded 5' primer and a J-beta primer mix. A 12-random-nucleotide template-switch adaptor tagged each cDNA molecule. TCRdb fed the 5' RACE reads into MiXCR, producing one record per CDR3 protein. The sample has hundreds of thousands of distinct CDR3 sequences, around 48% seen once. The CDR3 runs 15 residues. The ends were cut back, 1 base at V and 0 bases at J, with 9 bases in the middle. The germline gives CDR1 LGHNA, CDR2 YNFKEQ. The TCR was taken from a woman aged 55-70 years in good health. The chain has TRBV4-2 and TRBJ1-1; weak D call: TRBD1 (5 bases). What was sequenced was blood. The CDR3 DNA reads TGTGCCAGCAGCCAAGGGGCGACAGTGAACACTGAAGCTTTCTTT. This codes for CASSQGATVNTEAFF.